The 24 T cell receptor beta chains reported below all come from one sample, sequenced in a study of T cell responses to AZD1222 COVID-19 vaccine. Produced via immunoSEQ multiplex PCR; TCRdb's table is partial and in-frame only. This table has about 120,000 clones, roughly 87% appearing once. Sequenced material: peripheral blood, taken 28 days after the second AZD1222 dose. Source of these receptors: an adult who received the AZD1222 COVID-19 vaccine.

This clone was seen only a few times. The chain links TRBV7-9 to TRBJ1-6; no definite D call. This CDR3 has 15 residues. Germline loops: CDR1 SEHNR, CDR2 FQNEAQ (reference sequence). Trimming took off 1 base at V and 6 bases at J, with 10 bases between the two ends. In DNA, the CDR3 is TGTGCCAGCAGCTTAGTTCGGGATGTTAATTCACCCCTCCACTTT. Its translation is CASSLVRDVNSPLHF.

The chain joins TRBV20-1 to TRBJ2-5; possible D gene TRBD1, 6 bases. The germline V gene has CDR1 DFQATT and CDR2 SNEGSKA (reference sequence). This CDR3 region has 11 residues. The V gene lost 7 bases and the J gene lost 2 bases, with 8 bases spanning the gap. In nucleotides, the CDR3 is TGCAGTGGACAGGCACAAGAGACCCAGTACTTC. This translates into CSGQAQETQYF.

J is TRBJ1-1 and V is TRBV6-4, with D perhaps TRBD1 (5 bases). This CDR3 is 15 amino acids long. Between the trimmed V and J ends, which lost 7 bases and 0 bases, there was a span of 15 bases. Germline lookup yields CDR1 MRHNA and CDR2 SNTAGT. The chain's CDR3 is CASKKEGRMNTEAFF. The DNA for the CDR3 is TGTGCCAGCAAAAAGGAGGGACGTATGAACACTGAAGCTTTCTTT.

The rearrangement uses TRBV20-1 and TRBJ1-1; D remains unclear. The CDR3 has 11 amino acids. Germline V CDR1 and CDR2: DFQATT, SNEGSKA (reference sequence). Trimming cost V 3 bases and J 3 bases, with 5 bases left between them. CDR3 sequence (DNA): TGCAGTGCTAGTTCTCACACTGAAGCTTTCTTT. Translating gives CSASSHTEAFF.

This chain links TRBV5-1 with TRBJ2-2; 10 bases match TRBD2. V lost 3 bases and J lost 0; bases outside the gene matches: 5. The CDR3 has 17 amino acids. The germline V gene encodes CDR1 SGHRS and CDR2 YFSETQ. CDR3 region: CASSSGGLATNTGELFF. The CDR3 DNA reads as TGCGCCAGCAGCTCGGGGGGACTAGCGACGAACACCGGGGAGCTGTTTTTT.

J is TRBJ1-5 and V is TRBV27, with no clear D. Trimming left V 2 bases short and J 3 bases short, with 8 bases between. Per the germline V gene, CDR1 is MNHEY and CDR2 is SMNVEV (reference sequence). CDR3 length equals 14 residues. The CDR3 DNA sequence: TGTGCCAGCAGTTTACGGGAGACCAATCAGCCCCAGCATTTT. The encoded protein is CASSLRETNQPQHF.

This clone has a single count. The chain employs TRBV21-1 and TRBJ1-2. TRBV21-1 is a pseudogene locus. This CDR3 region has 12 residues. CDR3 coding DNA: TGTGCCAGCAGCCCCCCCTCCTATGGCTACACCTTC. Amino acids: CASSPPSYGYTF.

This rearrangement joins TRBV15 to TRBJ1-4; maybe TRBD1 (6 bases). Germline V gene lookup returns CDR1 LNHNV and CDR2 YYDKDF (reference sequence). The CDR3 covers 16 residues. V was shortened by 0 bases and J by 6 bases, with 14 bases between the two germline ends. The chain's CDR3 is CATSRDGGASYEKLFF. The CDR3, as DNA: TGTGCCACCAGCAGAGATGGGGGGGCGAGCTATGAAAAACTGTTTTTT. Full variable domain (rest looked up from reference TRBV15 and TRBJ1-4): DAMVIQNPRYQVTQFGKPVTLSCSQTLNHNVMYWYQQKSSQAPKLLFHYYDKDFNNEADTPDNFQSRRPNTSFCFLDIRSPGLGDTAMYLCATSRDGGASYEKLFFGSGTQLSVL.

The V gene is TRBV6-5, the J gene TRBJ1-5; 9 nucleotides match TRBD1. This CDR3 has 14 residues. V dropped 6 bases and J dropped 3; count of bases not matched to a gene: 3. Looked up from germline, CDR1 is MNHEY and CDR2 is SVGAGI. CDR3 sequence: CASRDRGINQPQHF. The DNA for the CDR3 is TGTGCCAGCAGGGACAGGGGTATCAATCAGCCCCAGCATTTT.

DNA for the CDR3: TGTGCCAGCGGATCCTCGGACAGCGATCAGCCCCAGCATTTT. It encodes CASGSSDSDQPQHF. This chain connects TRBV7-2 to TRBJ1-5; D possibly corresponds to TRBD1 (6 bases). In germline, CDR1 is SGHTA, CDR2 FQGNSA. CDR3 length: 14 residues. V dropped 8 bases and J dropped 5 bases, with 16 bases sitting between them.

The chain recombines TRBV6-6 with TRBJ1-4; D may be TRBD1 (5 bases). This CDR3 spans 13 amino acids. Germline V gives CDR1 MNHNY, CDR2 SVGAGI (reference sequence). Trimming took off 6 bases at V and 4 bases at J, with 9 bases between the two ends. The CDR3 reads CASRRDSNEKLFF. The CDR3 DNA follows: TGTGCCAGCAGGCGAGACAGTAATGAAAAACTGTTTTTT.

Here the CDR3 reads CASSFRLATYNEQFF. CDR3 coding DNA: TGTGCCAGCAGTTTTCGGCTAGCCACCTACAATGAGCAGTTCTTC. This chain uses TRBV27 with TRBJ2-1, with D tentatively TRBD2 (5 bases). Trimming removed 3 bases at V and 2 bases at J, with 11 bases between. Germline values: CDR1 MNHEY, CDR2 SMNVEV (reference sequence). This CDR3 is built from 15 residues.

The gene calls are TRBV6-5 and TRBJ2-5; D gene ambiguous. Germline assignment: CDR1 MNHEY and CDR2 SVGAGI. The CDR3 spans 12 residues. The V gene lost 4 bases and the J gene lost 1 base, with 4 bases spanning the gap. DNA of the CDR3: TGTGCCAGCAGTTCATTCCAAGAGACCCAGTACTTC. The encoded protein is CASSSFQETQYF.

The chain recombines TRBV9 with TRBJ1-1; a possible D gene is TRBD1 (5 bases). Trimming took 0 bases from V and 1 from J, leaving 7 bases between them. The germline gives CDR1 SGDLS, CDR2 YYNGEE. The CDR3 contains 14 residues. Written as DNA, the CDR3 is TGTGCCAGCAGCGTAGTTGGACAGAACACTGAAGCTTTCTTT. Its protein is CASSVVGQNTEAFF.

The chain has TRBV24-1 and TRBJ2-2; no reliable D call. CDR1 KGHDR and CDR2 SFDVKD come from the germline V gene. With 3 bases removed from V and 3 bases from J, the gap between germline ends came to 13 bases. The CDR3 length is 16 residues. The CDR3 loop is CATSDPTPLHTGELFF. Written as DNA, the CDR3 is TGTGCCACCAGTGATCCTACCCCCTTACACACCGGGGAGCTGTTTTTT.

CDR3 residues: CATSDLGEGPSDTQYF. The CDR3 nucleotides read TGTGCCACCAGTGATTTAGGAGAGGGGCCCTCAGATACGCAGTATTTT. The chain couples TRBV24-1 to TRBJ2-3; TRBD1 or TRBD2 may be the D gene (5 bases each). V was trimmed by 1 base and J by 4 bases, leaving 14 bases between them. This CDR3 comprises 16 residues. Germline lookup yields CDR1 KGHDR and CDR2 SFDVKD.

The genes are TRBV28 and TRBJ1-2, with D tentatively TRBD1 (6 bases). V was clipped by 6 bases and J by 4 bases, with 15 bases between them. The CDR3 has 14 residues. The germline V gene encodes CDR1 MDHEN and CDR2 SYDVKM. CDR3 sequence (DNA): TGTGCCAGCAGGAAACCACAGGGAACCTATGGCTACACCTTC. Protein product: CASRKPQGTYGYTF.

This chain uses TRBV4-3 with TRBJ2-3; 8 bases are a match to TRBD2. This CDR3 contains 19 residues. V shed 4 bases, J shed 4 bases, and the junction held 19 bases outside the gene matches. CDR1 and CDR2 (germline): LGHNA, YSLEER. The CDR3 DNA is TGCGCCAGCAGCCTCGGCCCGGGGCTAGCGGGTACCATAGCAGATACGCAGTATTTT. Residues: CASSLGPGLAGTIADTQYF.

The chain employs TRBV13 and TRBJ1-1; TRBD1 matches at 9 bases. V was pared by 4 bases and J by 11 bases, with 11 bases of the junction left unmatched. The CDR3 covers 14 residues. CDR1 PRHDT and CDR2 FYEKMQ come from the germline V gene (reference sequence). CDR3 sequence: CASSSGGQGIAAFF. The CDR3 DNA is TGTGCCAGCAGCTCGGGGGGACAGGGCATCGCGGCTTTCTTT. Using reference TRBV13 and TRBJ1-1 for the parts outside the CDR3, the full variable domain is AAGVIQSPRHLIKEKRETATLKCYPIPRHDTVYWYQQGPGQDPQFLISFYEKMQSDKGSIPDRFSAQQFSDYHSELNMSSLELGDSALYFCASSSGGQGIAAFFGQGTRLTVV.

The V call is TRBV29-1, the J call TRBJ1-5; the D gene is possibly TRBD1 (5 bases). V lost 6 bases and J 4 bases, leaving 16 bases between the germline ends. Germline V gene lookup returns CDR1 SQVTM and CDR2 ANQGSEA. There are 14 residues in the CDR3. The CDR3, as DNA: TGCAGCGTCCCCGGGGCAGGGAAGAATCAGCCCCAGCATTTT. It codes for CSVPGAGKNQPQHF.

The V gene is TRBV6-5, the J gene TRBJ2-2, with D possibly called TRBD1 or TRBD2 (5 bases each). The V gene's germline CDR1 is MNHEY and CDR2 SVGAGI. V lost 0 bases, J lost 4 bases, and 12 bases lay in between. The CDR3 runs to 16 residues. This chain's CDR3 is CASSYSAGRGTGELFF. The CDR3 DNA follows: TGTGCCAGCAGTTACTCAGCAGGGAGAGGCACCGGGGAGCTGTTTTTT.

Here the CDR3 reads CASSEELAVYNEQFF. As DNA, the CDR3 is TGTGCCAGCAGTGAAGAATTAGCGGTCTACAATGAGCAGTTCTTC. The chain uses TRBV6-4 and TRBJ2-1; D possibly corresponds to TRBD2 (6 bases). With 3 bases removed from V and 3 bases from J, the gap between germline ends came to 12 bases. There are 15 residues in the CDR3. In germline, CDR1 is MRHNA, CDR2 SNTAGT.

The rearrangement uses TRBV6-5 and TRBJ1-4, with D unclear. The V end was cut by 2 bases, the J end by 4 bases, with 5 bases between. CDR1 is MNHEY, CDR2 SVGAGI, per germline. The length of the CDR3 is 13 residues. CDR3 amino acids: CASSYRVNEKLFF. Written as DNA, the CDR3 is TGTGCCAGCAGTTACAGGGTTAATGAAAAACTGTTTTTT.

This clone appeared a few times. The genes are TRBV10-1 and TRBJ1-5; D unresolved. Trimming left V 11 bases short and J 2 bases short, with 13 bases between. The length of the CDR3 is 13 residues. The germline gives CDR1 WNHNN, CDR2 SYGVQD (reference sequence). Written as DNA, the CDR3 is TGCGCCGCCTGTACGGCTGGCAATCAGCCCCAGCATTTT. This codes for CAACTAGNQPQHF.